The clone carrying this T cell receptor beta chain was seen a few times. With 60 Vbeta and 13 Jbeta primers, the PCR was carried out. Libraries were prepared by immunoSEQ multiplex PCR; TCRdb keeps only in-frame clonotypes and omits some of them. The table records about 200,000 clones, roughly three quarters of them present only once. The entry originates in a study of cytomegalovirus exposure and HLA in healthy donors. Trimming removed 5 bases from V and 4 bases from J; junction bases left unmatched: 4. In germline, CDR1 is MDHEN, CDR2 SYDVKM. CDR3 length equals 15 residues. Material for sequencing was PBMCs. This receptor was taken from a man between 45 and 60 years old in good health and CMV-seronegative. This rearrangement joins TRBV28 to TRBJ2-2; 10 bases are a match to TRBD1. CDR3 bases: TGTGCCAGCAGTCGACAGGGGGCTGGCACCGGGGAGCTGTTTTTT. Translated: CASSRQGAGTGELFF.